These T cell receptor beta chains were read from a single sample in a study of control samples from healthy donors and cancer patients. This table comes from immunoSEQ multiplex PCR, and its TCRdb copy is limited to in-frame clones, with some not included. The sample comprises 90,000 or so clones, 86% of which are singletons, and 0.95% to 1.5% rests with the top ten. Input material: blood. The receptors derive from a woman in her forties or fifties in good health. Each CDR3 is given without its conserved first and last residue.

J: TRBJ1-1; V: TRBV7-8; CDR3: ASSLDRGSGEAF
J: TRBJ1-4; V: TRBV28; CDR3: ASSSEKLF
J: TRBJ2-5; V: TRBV7-2; CDR3: ASSLYGGTQETQY
J: TRBJ2-7; V: TRBV11-2; CDR3: ASAPLAQSYEQY
J: TRBJ2-7; V: TRBV7-8; CDR3: ASSRTRDYEQY
J: TRBJ1-2; V: TRBV10-3; CDR3: AISESGGQRRGYT
J: TRBJ1-2; V: TRBV28; CDR3: ASKLQNDGGYGYT
J: TRBJ2-7; V: TRBV4-3; CDR3: ASSSLPGDRLHEQY
J: TRBJ2-7; V: TRBV11-3; CDR3: ASSLNPGTGAYEQY
J: TRBJ2-1; V: TRBV7-3; CDR3: ASSPRNLRDSSEQF
J: TRBJ1-2; V: TRBV2; CDR3: ASSSGAINYGYT
J: TRBJ2-1; V: TRBV9; CDR3: ASSVEEAGFSYNEQF
J: TRBJ2-7; V: TRBV29-1; CDR3: SVVSDRNSYEQY
J: TRBJ1-4; V: TRBV6-5; CDR3: ASSPSPYNEKLF
J: TRBJ1-3; V: TRBV27; CDR3: ASSLTGEYSGNTIY
J: TRBJ2-3; V: TRBV4-3; CDR3: ASSPRQGVTDTQY
J: TRBJ1-5; V: TRBV29-1; CDR3: SVVAGSNQPQH
J: TRBJ1-3; V: TRBV5-1; CDR3: ASSSDGAGAGNTIY
J: TRBJ2-5; V: TRBV7-2; CDR3: ASSLVSSGSGAQETQY
J: TRBJ2-3; V: TRBV19; CDR3: ASSPFRGVRDTQY
J: TRBJ1-4; V: TRBV13; CDR3: ASRGVNSNEKLF
J: TRBJ1-6; V: TRBV3-1/TRBV3-2; CDR3: ASSFPEEGFLDSPLH
J: TRBJ2-1; V: TRBV6-2/TRBV6-3; CDR3: ASSYIDSQF
J: TRBJ1-1; V: TRBV27; CDR3: ASVGVAMNTEAF
J: TRBJ2-7; V: TRBV5-6; CDR3: ASSLWMGQAATYEQY
J: TRBJ1-1; V: TRBV9; CDR3: ASSVGRAGGNTEAF